A single sample gave rise to the 20 T cell receptor beta chains below, sequenced in a study of cytomegalovirus exposure and HLA in healthy donors. PCR was performed using 60 Vbeta and 13 Jbeta primers. Some clones are missing from TCRdb's copy, which holds only in-frame ones; the method was immunoSEQ multiplex PCR. The sample shows hundreds of thousands of clones, approximately 90% of them seen only once. The sample was PBMCs. All receptors come from a woman under 30 in good health and CMV-seronegative.

The rearrangement uses TRBV19 and TRBJ2-5, with D unclear. The CDR3 is 13 amino acids. The germline gives CDR1 LNHDA, CDR2 SQIVND (reference sequence). Trimming shortened V by 4 bases and J by 5 bases, and 11 bases separated the two germline ends. The CDR3 loop is CASSRAPQETQYF. CDR3 DNA: TGTGCCAGTAGTAGGGCCCCTCAGGAGACCCAGTACTTC.

To note about this clone: Different DNA sequences within this sample yield the same CDR3. V gene TRBV9 combines with J gene TRBJ2-7, with no clear D. Per germline, CDR1 SGDLS and CDR2 YYNGEE. Trimming cost V 0 bases and J 4 bases, with 5 bases left between them. This CDR3 is 12 amino acids long. The CDR3 here is CASSVDGYEQYF. Written as DNA, the CDR3 is TGTGCCAGCAGCGTAGACGGTTACGAGCAGTACTTC.

The gene calls are TRBV18 and TRBJ1-4; 9 nucleotides agree with TRBD1. The CDR3 runs to 16 residues. Germline loops: CDR1 KGHSH, CDR2 LQKENI. V was pared by 6 bases and J by 5 bases, with 10 bases of the junction left unmatched. CDR3 DNA sequence: TGTGCCAGCTCCCTCCGGACAGGGGACAGCAATGAAAAACTGTTTTTT. It translates to CASSLRTGDSNEKLFF. The variable domain in full, with the rest retrieved from reference TRBV18 and TRBJ1-4, is NAGVMQNPRHLVRRRGQEARLRCSPMKGHSHVYWYRQLPEEGLKFMVYLQKENIIDESGMPKERFSAEFPKEGPSILRIQQVVRGDSAAYFCASSLRTGDSNEKLFFGSGTQLSVL.

The chain employs TRBV9 and TRBJ1-5; D is uncertain. V lost 2 bases, J lost 2 bases, and 14 bases lay in between. Germline CDR1 SGDLS, CDR2 YYNGEE. This CDR3 is built from 16 residues. The CDR3 sequence is CASSVAYLVGNQPQHF. The CDR3 DNA follows: TGTGCCAGCAGCGTCGCCTATCTTGTCGGCAATCAGCCCCAGCATTTT. Drawing the rest from reference TRBV9 and TRBJ1-5, the complete variable domain is DSGVTQTPKHLITATGQRVTLRCSPRSGDLSVYWYQQSLDQGLQFLIQYYNGEERAKGNILERFSAQQFPDLHSELNLSSLELGDSALYFCASSVAYLVGNQPQHFGDGTRLSIL.

This chain uses TRBV6-5 with TRBJ2-1; possible D gene TRBD2, 7 bases. CDR3 length: 14 amino acids. Trimming pared 10 bases from V and 5 bases from J, leaving 18 bases between. Germline V CDR1 and CDR2: MNHEY, SVGAGI. For the CDR3, the DNA is TGTGCCACGTGGGGGGGGCTCGCCCACAATGAGCAGTTCTTC. Protein: CATWGGLAHNEQFF.

The chain uses TRBV19 and TRBJ2-2, with a weak D call TRBD1 (5 bases). Germline assignment: CDR1 LNHDA and CDR2 SQIVND (reference sequence). Deletions cut 2 bases from V and 0 bases from J, with 13 bases between. The CDR3 totals 17 residues. CDR3 coding DNA: TGTGCCAGTAGTATAATCCGGCGACAGTCGAACACCGGGGAGCTGTTTTTT. It translates to CASSIIRRQSNTGELFF. Full variable domain (outside the CDR3, taken from reference TRBV19 and TRBJ2-2): DGGITQSPKYLFRKEGQNVTLSCEQNLNHDAMYWYRQDPGQGLRLIYYSQIVNDFQKGDIAEGYSVSREKKESFPLTVTSAQKNPTAFYLCASSIIRRQSNTGELFFGEGSRLTVL.

V usage is TRBV4-1 and J usage is TRBJ2-7, with TRBD1 matching 9 bases. The ends lost 4 bases at V and 6 bases at J; junction bases unmatched: 10. Germline V gene sequence: CDR1 MGHRA, CDR2 YSYEKL. The CDR3 sequence is 15 residues long. The CDR3 nucleotides are TGCGCCAGCAGCCCTTCTACAGGGGGCTCGTTCGAGCAGTACTTC. Its protein is CASSPSTGGSFEQYF.

This clone occurred a few times. The genes are TRBV19 and TRBJ1-5; the D is unclear. Germline values: CDR1 LNHDA, CDR2 SQIVND (reference sequence). V was clipped by 8 bases and J by 1 base, with 15 bases between them. The CDR3 runs to 15 residues. For the CDR3, the DNA is TGTGCCAGTGATCCGCACGGAGGGAGCAATCAGCCCCAGCATTTT. It codes for CASDPHGGSNQPQHF.

The rearrangement links TRBV16 to TRBJ1-4; a weak D match, TRBD1 (5 bases). The CDR3 spans 18 residues. The germline V gene has CDR1 KGHSY and CDR2 FQNENV. Trimming shortened V by 0 bases and J by 0 bases, and 14 bases separated the two germline ends. The CDR3 sequence: CASSQSVVLGATNEKLFF. CDR3 nucleotides: TGTGCCAGCAGCCAATCGGTGGTCTTAGGGGCAACTAATGAAAAACTGTTTTTT.

This chain uses TRBV7-2 with TRBJ1-2, with TRBD1 as a possible D gene (6 bases). V lost 3 bases and J lost 1, with 9 bases in between. From germline, CDR1 is SGHTA and CDR2 FQGNSA. The CDR3 consists of 14 residues. DNA for the CDR3: TGTGCCAGCAGCTTGGACAGAAATAACTATGGCTACACCTTC. Amino acids: CASSLDRNNYGYTF.

For the CDR3, the DNA is TGTGCCAGCAGTTCTACCCTGTTCTACAATGAGCAGTTCTTC. Amino acids: CASSSTLFYNEQFF. The chain has TRBV25-1 and TRBJ2-1; D remains ambiguous. V shed 5 bases and J shed 3 bases, with 11 bases lying between them. Germline CDR1 reads MGHDK; CDR2 reads SYGVNS. The CDR3 sequence is 14 residues long. Variable domain in full (rest from reference TRBV25-1 and TRBJ2-1): EADIYQTPRYLVIGTGKKITLECSQTMGHDKMYWYQQDPGMELHLIHYSYGVNSTEKGDLSSESTVSRIRTEHFPLTLESARPSHTSQYLCASSSTLFYNEQFFGPGTRLTVL.

The V call is TRBV13, the J call TRBJ2-3; 13 positions agree with TRBD2. The CDR3 is 16 residues long. V shed 5 bases, J shed 5 bases, and the junction held 7 bases outside the gene matches. Germline V gene lookup returns CDR1 PRHDT and CDR2 FYEKMQ (reference sequence). The CDR3 loop reads CASSHGLAGAKDTQYF. The CDR3 region has the DNA TGTGCCAGCAGCCATGGACTAGCGGGGGCGAAAGATACGCAGTATTTT.

CDR3 nucleotide sequence: TGTGCCAGCAGCCTACTAGCGGGGCCTAACAATGAGCAGTTCTTC. Translated, it gives CASSLLAGPNNEQFF. The chain has TRBV7-3 and TRBJ2-1; 10 bases align to TRBD2. The CDR3 has 15 amino acids. CDR1 and CDR2 (germline): SGHTA, FQGTGA. The V and J ends lost 5 bases and 5 bases, in that order; junction bases with no gene match: 6.

J is TRBJ2-7 and V is TRBV5-6; D gene unclear. The germline V and J ends were trimmed by 5 bases and 5 bases, with 11 bases remaining between them. The germline V gene has CDR1 SGHDT and CDR2 YYEEEE. The CDR3 runs 12 residues. CDR3 loop: CASRSGGHEQYF. CDR3 nucleotide sequence: TGTGCCAGCAGATCCGGCGGCCACGAGCAGTACTTC. The complete variable domain, with remaining parts taken from reference TRBV5-6 and TRBJ2-7, reads DAGVTQSPTHLIKTRGQQVTLRCSPKSGHDTVSWYQQALGQGPQFIFQYYEEEERQRGNFPDRFSGHQFPNYSSELNVNALLLGDSALYLCASRSGGHEQYFGPGTRLTVT.

The chain employs TRBV6-6 and TRBJ2-7; maybe TRBD1 (6 bases). V lost 6 bases, J lost 2 bases, and 14 bases lay in between. This CDR3 spans 14 amino acids. Germline CDR1 and CDR2: MNHNY and SVGAGI (reference sequence). For the CDR3, the DNA is TGTGCCAGCAGGACACAGGGAGCCCCCTACGAGCAGTACTTC. This translates into CASRTQGAPYEQYF.

The gene calls are TRBV5-4 and TRBJ2-1; D is uncertain. Per the germline V gene, CDR1 is SGHNT and CDR2 is YYREEE (reference sequence). The CDR3 has 17 amino acids. Trimming took 0 bases from V and 0 from J, leaving 13 bases between them. The CDR3 sequence is CASSLDVRSFSYNEQFF. DNA for the CDR3: TGTGCCAGCAGCTTGGACGTCCGGAGCTTCTCCTACAATGAGCAGTTCTTC.

This clone was picked up a small number of times. This chain joins TRBV9 and TRBJ2-3; 8 nucleotides agree with TRBD2. V lost 6 bases, J lost 2 bases, and 5 bases stayed unmatched. Germline V gene lookup returns CDR1 SGDLS and CDR2 YYNGEE. The CDR3 has 14 residues. The chain's CDR3 is CASTGGGITDTQYF. CDR3 nucleotides: TGTGCCAGCACCGGGGGGGGTATCACAGATACGCAGTATTTT.

The chain carries TRBV6-5 and TRBJ1-1; D gene unclear. CDR3 size: 15 residues. From germline, CDR1 is MNHEY and CDR2 SVGAGI. Trimming stripped 4 bases from V and 0 bases from J, with 12 bases between. Here the CDR3 DNA reads TGTGCCAGCAGTTCCTACAGTTACATGAACACTGAAGCTTTCTTT. Protein: CASSSYSYMNTEAFF.

This chain links TRBV18 with TRBJ1-1; TRBD1 aligns across 7 bases. The CDR3 totals 14 residues. CDR1 is KGHSH, CDR2 LQKENI, per germline. Trimming removed 3 bases from V and 6 bases from J; junction bases left unmatched: 7. The CDR3 sequence: CASSPDTGAAEAFF. The CDR3, as DNA: TGTGCCAGCTCACCCGATACAGGGGCCGCTGAAGCTTTCTTT.

The J gene is TRBJ1-3, the V gene TRBV9, with D possibly being TRBD1 (6 bases). Germline CDR1 reads SGDLS; CDR2 reads YYNGEE. There are 14 residues in the CDR3. V was clipped by 3 bases and J by 2 bases, with 9 bases between them. The chain's CDR3 is CASSARGAGNTIYF. The CDR3 DNA sequence: TGTGCCAGCAGCGCCAGGGGAGCTGGAAACACCATATATTTT.